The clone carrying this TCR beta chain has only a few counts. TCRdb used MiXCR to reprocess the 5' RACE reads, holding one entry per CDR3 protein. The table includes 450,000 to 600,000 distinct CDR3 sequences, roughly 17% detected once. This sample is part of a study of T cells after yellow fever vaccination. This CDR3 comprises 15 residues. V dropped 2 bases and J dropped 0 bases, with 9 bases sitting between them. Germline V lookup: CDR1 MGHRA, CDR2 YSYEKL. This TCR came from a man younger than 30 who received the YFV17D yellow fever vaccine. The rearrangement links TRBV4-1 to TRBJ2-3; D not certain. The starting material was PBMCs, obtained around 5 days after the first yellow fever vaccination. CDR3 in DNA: TGCGCCAGCAGCCAACAGGCAACTAGCACAGATACGCAGTATTTT. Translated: CASSQQATSTDTQYF.